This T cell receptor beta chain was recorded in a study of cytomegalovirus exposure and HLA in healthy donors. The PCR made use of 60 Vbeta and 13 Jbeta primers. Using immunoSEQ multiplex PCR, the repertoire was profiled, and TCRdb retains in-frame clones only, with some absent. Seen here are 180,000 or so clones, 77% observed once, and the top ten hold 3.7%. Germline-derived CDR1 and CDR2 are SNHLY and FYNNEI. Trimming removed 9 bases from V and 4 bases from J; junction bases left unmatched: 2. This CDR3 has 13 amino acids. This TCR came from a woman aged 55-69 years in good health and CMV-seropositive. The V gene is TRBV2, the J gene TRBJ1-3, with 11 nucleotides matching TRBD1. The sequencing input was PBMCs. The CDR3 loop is CASGQGAGNTIYF. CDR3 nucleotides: TGTGCCAGTGGACAGGGGGCCGGAAACACCATATATTTT.